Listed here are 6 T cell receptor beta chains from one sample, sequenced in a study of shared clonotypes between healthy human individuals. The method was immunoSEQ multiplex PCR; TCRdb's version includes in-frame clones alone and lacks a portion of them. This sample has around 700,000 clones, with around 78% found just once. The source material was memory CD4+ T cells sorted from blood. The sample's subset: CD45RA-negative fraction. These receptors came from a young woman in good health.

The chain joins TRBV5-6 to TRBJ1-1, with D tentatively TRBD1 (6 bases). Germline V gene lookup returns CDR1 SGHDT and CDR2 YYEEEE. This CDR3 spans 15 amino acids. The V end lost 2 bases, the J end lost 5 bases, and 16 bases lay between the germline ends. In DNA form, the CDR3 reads TGTGCCAGCAGCTTTGGGGGCACTGTGGGAACTGAAGCTTTCTTT. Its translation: CASSFGGTVGTEAFF.

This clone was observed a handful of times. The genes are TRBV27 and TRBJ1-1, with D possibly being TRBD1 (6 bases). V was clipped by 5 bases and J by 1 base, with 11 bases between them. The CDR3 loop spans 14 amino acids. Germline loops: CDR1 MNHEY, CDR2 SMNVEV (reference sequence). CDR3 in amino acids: CASSLGHQNTEAFF. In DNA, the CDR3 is TGTGCCAGCAGTCTGGGACATCAGAACACTGAAGCTTTCTTT.

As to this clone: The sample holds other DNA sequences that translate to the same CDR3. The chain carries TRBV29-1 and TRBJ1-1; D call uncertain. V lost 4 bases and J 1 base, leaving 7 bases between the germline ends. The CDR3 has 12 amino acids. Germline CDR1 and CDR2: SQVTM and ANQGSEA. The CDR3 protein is CSVATANTEAFF. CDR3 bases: TGCAGCGTTGCCACAGCGAACACTGAAGCTTTCTTT.

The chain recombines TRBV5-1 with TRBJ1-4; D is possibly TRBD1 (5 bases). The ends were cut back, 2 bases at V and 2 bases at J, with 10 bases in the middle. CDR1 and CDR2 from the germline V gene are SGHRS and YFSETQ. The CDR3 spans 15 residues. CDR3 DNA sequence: TGCGCCAGCAGCTTACCGGGACTCACTAATGAAAAACTGTTTTTT. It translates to CASSLPGLTNEKLFF.

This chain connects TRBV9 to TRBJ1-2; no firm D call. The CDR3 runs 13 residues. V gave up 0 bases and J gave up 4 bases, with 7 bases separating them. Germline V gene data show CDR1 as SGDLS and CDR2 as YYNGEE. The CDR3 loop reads CASSVVLGYGYTF. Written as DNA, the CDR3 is TGTGCCAGCAGCGTAGTTTTGGGCTATGGCTACACCTTC.

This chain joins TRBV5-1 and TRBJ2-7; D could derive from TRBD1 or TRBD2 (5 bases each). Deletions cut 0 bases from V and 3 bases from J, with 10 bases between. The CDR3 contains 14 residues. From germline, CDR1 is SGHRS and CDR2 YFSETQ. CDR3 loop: CASSLGDVNYEQYF. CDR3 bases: TGCGCCAGCAGCTTGGGGGACGTCAACTACGAGCAGTACTTC.